These 20 T cell receptor beta chains were all obtained from the same sample, sequenced in a study of blood T cell repertoires in COVID-19. The method was immunoSEQ multiplex PCR; TCRdb's version includes in-frame clones alone and lacks a portion of them. The table records 250,000 to 300,000 clones, approximately 82% of them present only once. Sequencing was carried out using peripheral blood. The receptors derive from a man in his fifties or sixties who had recovered from COVID-19.

The chain employs TRBV5-4 and TRBJ1-2, with D perhaps matching TRBD1 (5 bases). The CDR3 is 12 amino acids. Deletions cut 4 bases from V and 8 bases from J, with 12 bases between. CDR1 is SGHNT, CDR2 YYREEE, per germline (reference sequence). The CDR3 bases are TGTGCCAGCAGCGCGACAGACCTCGGCTACACCTTC. The encoded protein is CASSATDLGYTF.

This clone has a single count. The chain's CDR3 is CASRVRGNYNEQFF. The CDR3 nucleotides read TGTGCCAGCAGGGTCAGGGGGAACTACAATGAGCAGTTCTTC. V gene TRBV28 combines with J gene TRBJ2-1; TRBD1 matches at 7 bases. From germline, CDR1 is MDHEN and CDR2 SYDVKM. CDR3 length equals 14 residues. Trimming took 6 bases from V and 3 from J; bases not matched to a gene: 5.

The chain uses TRBV30 and TRBJ2-1, with 9 bases that match TRBD2. The CDR3 spans 14 residues. CDR1 is GTSNPN, CDR2 SVGIG, per germline (reference sequence). The V segment lost 5 bases and the J segment 0 bases; nucleotides outside the gene matches: 2. The DNA of the CDR3 is TGTGCCTGGGGTAGCGGGAGCTCCTACAATGAGCAGTTCTTC. Its translation: CAWGSGSSYNEQFF. The variable domain in full, completed from reference TRBV30 and TRBJ2-1, reads SQTIHQWPATLVQPVGSPLSLECTVEGTSNPNLYWYRQAAGRGLQLLFYSVGIGQISSEVPQNLSASRPQDRQFILSSKKLLLSDSGFYLCAWGSGSSYNEQFFGPGTRLTVL.

The rearrangement joins TRBV3-1 (or the pseudogene TRBV3-2) to TRBJ2-5; maybe TRBD1 (5 bases). Germline V lookup: CDR1 LGHDT, CDR2 YNNKEL (reference sequence). The CDR3 totals 15 residues. V was clipped by 0 bases and J by 0 bases, with 8 bases between them. CDR3 bases: TGTGCCAGCAGCCAAGATCCCAGGGACCAAGAGACCCAGTACTTC. Translated: CASSQDPRDQETQYF.

This clone was seen just once. The rearrangement joins TRBV9 to TRBJ2-7; TRBD2 might be the D (6 bases). The CDR3 loop spans 14 amino acids. Per germline, CDR1 SGDLS and CDR2 YYNGEE. V lost 1 base and J 3 bases, leaving 11 bases between the germline ends. The CDR3 loop reads CASSVTPGDYEQYF. The CDR3 DNA reads as TGTGCCAGCAGCGTAACCCCGGGAGACTACGAGCAGTACTTC.

This chain joins TRBV7-3 and TRBJ2-1; 12 nucleotides align to TRBD2. The trim removed 2 bases at V and 4 bases at J, leaving 9 bases unmatched. Germline CDR1 SGHTA, CDR2 FQGTGA. The CDR3 has 18 residues. This chain's CDR3 is CASSLRSSGGAGYNEQFF. The CDR3, as DNA: TGTGCCAGCAGCTTACGATCTAGCGGGGGGGCAGGATACAATGAGCAGTTCTTC.

This clone was seen only a few times. The CDR3 nucleotides read TGTGCCAGCAGTTATCGGCGGGGGAACTCTGGAAACACCATATATTTT. Amino acid sequence: CASSYRRGNSGNTIYF. V usage is TRBV5-4 and J usage is TRBJ1-3; D possibly corresponds to TRBD1 (5 bases). In germline, CDR1 is SGHNT, CDR2 YYREEE (reference sequence). CDR3 length equals 16 residues. Trimming removed 5 bases at V and 0 bases at J, with 15 bases between. Together with reference TRBV5-4 and TRBJ1-3, the CDR3 gives the full variable domain: ETGVTQSPTHLIKTRGQQVTLRCSSQSGHNTVSWYQQALGQGPQFIFQYYREEENGRGNFPPRFSGLQFPNYSSELNVNALELDDSALYLCASSYRRGNSGNTIYFGEGSWLTVV.

The rearrangement links TRBV2 to TRBJ2-7; D perhaps matches TRBD1 (7 bases). The CDR3 has 13 residues. V lost 10 bases and J 6 bases, leaving 19 bases between the germline ends. Germline assignment: CDR1 SNHLY and CDR2 FYNNEI. The CDR3 sequence: CATREAGGREQYF. CDR3 DNA sequence: TGTGCCACCAGGGAGGCAGGGGGACGCGAGCAGTACTTC.

The gene calls are TRBV7-9 and TRBJ2-7; 7 nucleotides align to TRBD1. The CDR3 covers 13 residues. From germline, CDR1 is SEHNR and CDR2 FQNEAQ (reference sequence). The CDR3, as DNA: TGTGCCAGCAGCTTAGAGGGTCGACAGGGTTTGCACGTC. It codes for CASSLEGRQGLHV.

This clone has only one observation. The V and J genes are TRBV13 and TRBJ1-4; 9 bases align to TRBD1. Germline V gene sequence: CDR1 PRHDT, CDR2 FYEKMQ (reference sequence). The ends lost 5 bases at V and 7 bases at J; junction bases unmatched: 11. The CDR3 length is 16 residues. CDR3 in amino acids: CASSEGQGVLGEKLFF. The CDR3 DNA follows: TGTGCCAGCAGCGAGGGACAGGGTGTATTGGGTGAAAAACTGTTTTTT.

The V call is TRBV18, the J call TRBJ2-6; TRBD1 is a possible D gene (6 bases). In germline, CDR1 is KGHSH, CDR2 LQKENI. Trimming cost V 2 bases and J 0 bases, with 14 bases left between them. The CDR3 totals 18 residues. The CDR3 coding sequence is TGTGCCAGCTCACCAATCCGGGACACGGTCTCTGGGGCCAACGTCCTGACTTTC. The encoded protein is CASSPIRDTVSGANVLTF. The variable domain in full, with the rest retrieved from reference TRBV18 and TRBJ2-6, is NAGVMQNPRHLVRRRGQEARLRCSPMKGHSHVYWYRQLPEEGLKFMVYLQKENIIDESGMPKERFSAEFPKEGPSILRIQQVVRGDSAAYFCASSPIRDTVSGANVLTFGAGSRLTVL.

This clone was detected once. The V call is TRBV19, the J call TRBJ1-1; 9 bases are a match to TRBD1. The trim removed 5 bases at V and 5 bases at J, leaving 9 bases unmatched. CDR1 and CDR2 (germline): LNHDA, SQIVND (reference sequence). CDR3 size: 15 residues. CDR3 coding DNA: TGTGCCAGTAGTGAACCAGTGACAGGGGGAACTGAAGCTTTCTTT. Its protein is CASSEPVTGGTEAFF.

This rearrangement joins TRBV5-5 to TRBJ2-1, with TRBD2 matching 7 bases. The CDR3 length is 16 residues. Germline CDR1 and CDR2: SGHKS and YYEKEE (reference sequence). J was trimmed by 7 bases and V by 1 base; bases with no gene match: 11. CDR3: CASSLIGRAGVNEQFF. As DNA, the CDR3 is TGTGCCAGCAGCTTGATTGGGCGCGCGGGAGTAAATGAGCAGTTCTTC. Full variable domain (rest looked up from reference TRBV5-5 and TRBJ2-1): DAGVTQSPTHLIKTRGQQVTLRCSPISGHKSVSWYQQVLGQGPQFIFQYYEKEERGRGNFPDRFSARQFPNYSSELNVNALLLGDSALYLCASSLIGRAGVNEQFFGPGTRLTVL.

The V call is TRBV7-6, the J call TRBJ1-4, with D possibly TRBD1 on 5 matching bases. Germline V gene sequence: CDR1 SGHVS, CDR2 FNYEAQ. CDR3 size: 15 residues. The V and J ends lost 1 base and 7 bases respectively, with 13 bases between them. CDR3 bases: TGTGCCAGCAGCTTAGGGTCAGGGTCAATTGAAAAACTGTTTTTT. Amino acids: CASSLGSGSIEKLFF.

This clone came up once. The chain has TRBV3-1 (or the pseudogene TRBV3-2) and TRBJ2-1, with D perhaps matching TRBD2 (7 bases). CDR3 length equals 14 residues. V was pared by 1 base and J by 7 bases, with 11 bases between. Germline V gene sequence: CDR1 LGHDT, CDR2 YNNKEL (reference sequence). The CDR3 nucleotides read TGTGCCAGCAGCCAAGTCAGGGGAGGGAATGAGCAGTTCTTC. This translates into CASSQVRGGNEQFF.

CDR3 in DNA: TGTGCCAGCAGCGCCGGACAGGGTCTTGAGCAGTTCTTC. Translated: CASSAGQGLEQFF. The chain recombines TRBV7-3 with TRBJ2-1, with TRBD1 matching over 8 bases. Trimming took 5 bases from V and 9 from J; bases not matched to a gene: 6. Germline values: CDR1 SGHTA, CDR2 FQGTGA. The CDR3 extends over 13 amino acids.

The rearrangement uses TRBV11-2 and TRBJ1-1; TRBD1 is a possible D gene (5 bases). The ends were cut back, 5 bases at V and 0 bases at J, with 19 bases in the middle. Germline CDR1 is SGHAT and CDR2 is FQNNGV. CDR3 length: 17 amino acids. The CDR3 is CASSHQSRGTLNTEAFF. CDR3 bases: TGTGCCAGCAGCCATCAGTCTAGGGGAACCCTGAACACTGAAGCTTTCTTT.

The genes are TRBV19 and TRBJ1-4; D ambiguous. Germline assignment: CDR1 LNHDA and CDR2 SQIVND (reference sequence). V shed 0 bases and J shed 1 base, with 15 bases lying between them. The CDR3 totals 18 residues. CDR3 coding DNA: TGTGCCAGTAGTATAGATCGACGGCGGGTCCGAACTAATGAAAAACTGTTTTTT. It codes for CASSIDRRRVRTNEKLFF.

The chain couples TRBV29-1 to TRBJ2-5; TRBD2 is a possible D gene (5 bases). Germline assignment: CDR1 SQVTM and CDR2 ANQGSEA. CDR3 size: 12 residues. V lost 6 bases and J lost 5, with 13 bases in between. The CDR3 coding sequence is TGCAGCGTCCCTCGGGGTGGCGAGACCCAGTACTTC. This sequence encodes CSVPRGGETQYF.

The CDR3 protein is CASSQGGGYEQYF. The CDR3 region has the DNA TGTGCCAGCAGTCAAGGGGGCGGATACGAGCAGTACTTC. The rearrangement links TRBV28 to TRBJ2-7; TRBD1 matches 7 bases. Germline trimming cut 5 bases from V and 4 bases from J; bases unmatched to any gene: 5. The CDR3 totals 13 residues. Germline CDR1 is MDHEN and CDR2 is SYDVKM.